Following are 25 T cell receptor beta chains from one sample sequenced in a study of early stage breast cancer tumors. Data came from immunoSEQ multiplex PCR; TCRdb stores just in-frame clones and leaves some out. The data show 15,000 or so clones, 65% to 85% seen once. The sequencing input was normal breast tissue next to the tumor. All receptors come from a person in their thirties with breast cancer.

V gene TRBV5-1 combines with J gene TRBJ1-6; 7 bases agree with TRBD1. This CDR3 comprises 16 residues. The germline V gene encodes CDR1 SGHRS and CDR2 YFSETQ. The J segment lost 7 bases and the V segment lost 1 base, leaving 8 bases of the junction unmatched. The CDR3 spells CASSLITGADNSPLHF. The CDR3 DNA reads TGCGCCAGCAGCTTGATCACAGGGGCAGACAATTCACCCCTCCACTTT.

This chain uses TRBV19 with TRBJ2-5; the D gene is possibly TRBD1 (5 bases). V was shortened by 6 bases and J by 6 bases, with 17 bases between the two germline ends. There are 14 residues in the CDR3. The germline gives CDR1 LNHDA, CDR2 SQIVND (reference sequence). Here the CDR3 DNA reads TGTGCCAGTAGCGTTCAGGGTAACGGCCAGACCCAGTACTTC. It encodes CASSVQGNGQTQYF.

The chain combines TRBV7-9 with TRBJ1-1; D not resolved. This CDR3 has 15 amino acids. Trimming left V 4 bases short and J 1 base short, with 13 bases between. CDR1 SEHNR and CDR2 FQNEAQ come from the germline V gene (reference sequence). CDR3 DNA: TGTGCCAGCAGCTACGTCGTGGCAGAGAACACTGAAGCTTTCTTT. Its protein product is CASSYVVAENTEAFF.

This clone was seen more than once but under ten times. The V and J genes are TRBV6-4 and TRBJ2-2; 7 nucleotides match TRBD2. Germline lookup yields CDR1 MRHNA and CDR2 SNTAGT. With 0 bases clipped from V and 5 bases from J, the junction kept 6 bases outside the gene matches. The CDR3 runs to 16 residues. This CDR3 is CASSDSGRETTGELFF. CDR3 DNA sequence: TGTGCCAGCAGTGACTCAGGGCGGGAGACGACCGGGGAGCTGTTTTTT.

V usage is TRBV16 and J usage is TRBJ2-3, with TRBD2 identical over 13 bases. Per germline, CDR1 KGHSY and CDR2 FQNENV. CDR3 length: 18 residues. Trimming at V came to 3 bases and at J to 3 bases, leaving 9 bases not matched to a gene. CDR3: CASSQYGLAGAGTDTQYF. Written as DNA, the CDR3 is TGTGCCAGCAGCCAGTACGGACTAGCGGGAGCCGGGACAGATACGCAGTATTTT.

The chain carries TRBV5-4 and TRBJ1-2, with 7 bases matching TRBD1. Trimming removed 3 bases from V and 4 bases from J; junction bases left unmatched: 9. From germline, CDR1 is SGHNT and CDR2 YYREEE (reference sequence). The CDR3 spans 15 residues. CDR3 residues: CASSSSPGTAYGYTF. In DNA, the CDR3 is TGTGCCAGCAGCTCATCCCCCGGGACAGCCTATGGCTACACCTTC.

The chain links TRBV19 to TRBJ1-4; 10 positions agree with TRBD1. The CDR3 runs to 15 residues. The ends lost 6 bases at V and 6 bases at J; junction bases unmatched: 7. Germline V gene data show CDR1 as LNHDA and CDR2 as SQIVND (reference sequence). The chain's CDR3 is CASSPLTGGDEKLFF. CDR3 sequence (DNA): TGTGCCAGTAGCCCATTGACAGGGGGCGATGAAAAACTGTTTTTT.

The chain combines TRBV7-2 with TRBJ2-4; 9 bases map to TRBD1. V lost 2 bases and J lost 8; bases outside the gene matches: 7. Germline-derived CDR1 and CDR2 are SGHTA and FQGNSA. The CDR3 length is 15 residues. The CDR3 is CASSLKGDRGDIQYF. Written as DNA, the CDR3 is TGTGCCAGCAGCTTAAAAGGAGACAGGGGGGACATTCAGTACTTC.

The chain has TRBV29-1 and TRBJ1-6; possibly TRBD1 for D (6 bases). Between the trimmed V and J ends, which lost 4 bases and 6 bases, there was a span of 10 bases. The CDR3 covers 13 residues. Germline assignment: CDR1 SQVTM and CDR2 ANQGSEA. This chain's CDR3 is CSVGVGANSPLHF. DNA for the CDR3: TGCAGCGTTGGGGTGGGGGCTAATTCACCCCTCCACTTT.

The J gene is TRBJ2-2, the V gene TRBV7-3; no clear D gene. The V end was cut by 1 base, the J end by 5 bases, with 11 bases between. This CDR3 has 15 residues. Germline CDR1 is SGHTA and CDR2 is FQGTGA. The CDR3 protein is CASSLILNPTGELFF. The CDR3 region has the DNA TGTGCCAGCAGCTTAATACTGAACCCGACCGGGGAGCTGTTTTTT.

This chain uses TRBV27 with TRBJ2-7; 8 nucleotides align to TRBD2. The CDR3 runs to 14 residues. Losses at the gene ends were 3 bases for V and 2 bases for J; bases not matched to a gene: 3. Germline lookup yields CDR1 MNHEY and CDR2 SMNVEV (reference sequence). The CDR3 spells CASSFAGGPYEQYF. DNA for the CDR3: TGTGCCAGCAGTTTCGCGGGAGGTCCCTACGAGCAGTACTTC.

The chain has TRBV18 and TRBJ1-1; 7 bases line up with TRBD1. Germline CDR1 and CDR2: KGHSH and LQKENI. J lost 8 bases, V lost 3 bases, and 9 bases had no gene match. CDR3 length: 14 amino acids. CDR3 in DNA: TGTGCCAGCTCACCTGATGGGGGGACAGTCGAAGCTTTCTTT. Protein sequence: CASSPDGGTVEAFF.

J is TRBJ2-3 and V is TRBV19; D is perhaps TRBD2 (6 bases). From germline, CDR1 is LNHDA and CDR2 SQIVND (reference sequence). V dropped 6 bases and J dropped 3 bases, with 16 bases sitting between them. CDR3 size: 15 residues. DNA of the CDR3: TGTGCCAGTAGCCCGATCGGGGGAATTACAGATACGCAGTATTTT. Translation: CASSPIGGITDTQYF.

The J gene is TRBJ2-7, the V gene TRBV19, with 7 positions matching TRBD2. This CDR3 region has 15 residues. The trim removed 3 bases at V and 3 bases at J, leaving 8 bases unmatched. Germline assignment: CDR1 LNHDA and CDR2 SQIVND (reference sequence). Here the CDR3 DNA reads TGTGCCAGTAGTATTGGGTGGGAGGGCCGCTACGAGCAGTACTTC. Protein sequence: CASSIGWEGRYEQYF.

This clone has just one count. The chain uses TRBV18 and TRBJ2-2, with D possibly being TRBD2 (5 bases). Germline V gives CDR1 KGHSH, CDR2 LQKENI. V lost 1 base and J 1 base, leaving 10 bases between the germline ends. The CDR3 loop spans 16 amino acids. The CDR3 protein is CASSPQDSLNTGELFF. The CDR3 nucleotides read TGTGCCAGCTCACCACAGGACTCTCTGAACACCGGGGAGCTGTTTTTT.

This clone was recorded a few times. This chain joins TRBV6-5 and TRBJ1-1; D not certain. The CDR3 has 14 residues. Trimming removed 0 bases from V and 4 bases from J, with 9 bases in between. Germline values: CDR1 MNHEY, CDR2 SVGAGI. DNA for the CDR3: TGTGCCAGCAGTTACTCGACCGGGGTCACTGAAGCTTTCTTT. Translated: CASSYSTGVTEAFF.

In the case of this clone: The junction does not match germline at one end; this may be a read error. V gene TRBV20-1 combines with J gene TRBJ2-1; TRBD2 is a possible D gene (5 bases). The CDR3 length is 11 residues. Germline loops: CDR1 DFQATT, CDR2 SNEGSKA (reference sequence). Written as DNA, the CDR3 is TGCAGTGCTAGAGATAAACTAGTTCTGGTCTTC. This translates into CSARDKLVLVF.

This clone has just one count. V usage is TRBV9 and J usage is TRBJ2-5; 7 nucleotides match TRBD2. The ends lost 3 bases at V and 4 bases at J; junction bases unmatched: 6. This CDR3 is built from 14 residues. CDR1 SGDLS and CDR2 YYNGEE come from the germline V gene. DNA for the CDR3: TGTGCCAGCAGCGCCCGGGGGGACCCAGAGACCCAGTACTTC. This sequence encodes CASSARGDPETQYF. The whole variable domain, filled in from reference TRBV9 and TRBJ2-5, reads DSGVTQTPKHLITATGQRVTLRCSPRSGDLSVYWYQQSLDQGLQFLIQYYNGEERAKGNILERFSAQQFPDLHSELNLSSLELGDSALYFCASSARGDPETQYFGPGTRLLVL.

This chain uses TRBV19 with TRBJ2-2; 9 positions match TRBD2. Unmatched junction bases numbered 11, after V lost 6 bases and J lost 6 bases. Germline V CDR1 and CDR2: LNHDA, SQIVND (reference sequence). This CDR3 is 16 amino acids long. CDR3 DNA sequence: TGTGCCAGTAGCCCTCCAGGCGGGAGGGCGTCCGGGGAGCTGTTTTTT. Protein: CASSPPGGRASGELFF.

The V call is TRBV29-1, the J call TRBJ2-3; 7 bases match TRBD2. With V trimmed by 4 bases and J by 2 bases, 6 bases remained unmatched. CDR1 and CDR2 (germline): SQVTM, ANQGSEA. The CDR3 is made up of 14 amino acids. CDR3 DNA sequence: TGCAGCGTTGGGGAGGGGAGCGTCACAGATACGCAGTATTTT. It encodes CSVGEGSVTDTQYF.

The rearrangement joins TRBV6-5 to TRBJ2-7; 7 nucleotides agree with TRBD2. V gave up 0 bases and J gave up 4 bases; unmatched junction bases: 3. Germline loops: CDR1 MNHEY, CDR2 SVGAGI. CDR3 size: 14 residues. DNA for the CDR3: TGTGCCAGCAGTTACTCTGAACTAGCGTACGAGCAGTACTTC. This encodes CASSYSELAYEQYF.

The chain uses TRBV10-3 and TRBJ1-2, with D perhaps TRBD1 (6 bases). The V gene's germline CDR1 is ENHRY and CDR2 SYGVKD. V was pared by 0 bases and J by 3 bases, with 8 bases between. The CDR3 runs 14 residues. This CDR3 reads CAISESGTYYGYTF. CDR3 in DNA: TGTGCCATCAGTGAGTCGGGGACATACTATGGCTACACCTTC.

This rearrangement joins TRBV27 to TRBJ2-1; a weak D match, TRBD2 (6 bases). The CDR3 extends over 16 amino acids. Deletions cut 6 bases from V and 0 bases from J, with 15 bases between. Germline assignment: CDR1 MNHEY and CDR2 SMNVEV (reference sequence). CDR3 amino acids: CASSSLSGNSYNEQFF. CDR3 bases: TGTGCCAGCAGCTCCCTTAGCGGAAACTCCTACAATGAGCAGTTCTTC.

The chain has TRBV6-5 and TRBJ1-3, with D possibly TRBD1 on 5 matching bases. V dropped 6 bases and J dropped 7 bases, with 19 bases sitting between them. This CDR3 has 15 amino acids. Germline CDR1 MNHEY, CDR2 SVGAGI. The CDR3, as DNA: TGTGCCAGCAGCCGCCGGGGGGTAGGCCTTAACACCATATATTTT. Translating it yields CASSRRGVGLNTIYF.

This clone was observed a few times. This sequence joins TRBV6-4 and TRBJ2-1, with 10 bases lining up with TRBD1. CDR3 length: 17 residues. Germline V gene data show CDR1 as MRHNA and CDR2 as SNTAGT. V lost 0 bases and J lost 7; bases outside the gene matches: 9. The CDR3 DNA follows: TGTGCCAGCAGTGACTCGTACCGGGACAGGGGCCGAAATGAGCAGTTCTTC. Translation: CASSDSYRDRGRNEQFF.